This T cell receptor (beta chain) was sequenced during a study of tumor-infiltrating lymphocytes in primary liver carcinoma (dated by TCRdb to 2016 to 2017). About the investigation overall: Between November 2015 and March 2016, about five patients in China with histopathologically diagnosed primary liver carcinoma had their tumors surgically resected. The study combined TCRbeta repertoire sequencing, expression microarrays and whole-exome sequencing across five regions of each liver tumor, with adjacent normal tissue and blood. Each sample produced roughly 3.65 to 7.5 million productive TCRbeta reads, and read depth showed no significant difference between tissue types. TCRbeta repertoire sequencing covered 35 specimens from 5 patients: about 25 tumor regions, 5 adjacent noncancerous liver tissues and 5 peripheral blood samples. Reproducibility between technical replicate repertoires was high, with correlation coefficients above 0.95 and mean shared-clone rates about 0.91. The five patients, three men and two women aged 30 to 69 years, had hepatocellular carcinoma (four) or combined HCC and intrahepatic cholangiocarcinoma (one). The five patients had tumors staged T1-T3 N0M0, with maximum diameters ranging from roughly 4 to 10 cm.

About this clonotype: Its antigen is currently not known. One junction end disagrees with the germline gene, perhaps due to a read error.

Blood RNA was extracted from unsorted whole blood with TRIzol reagent; germline DNA came from the DNeasy Blood & Tissue kit. At the time of sampling, the patients were treatment-naive and had chronic HBV infection. Before surgery, approximately 3.8 milliliters of peripheral blood were drawn into K2EDTA tubes. Using a constant-region primer and ProtoScript II reverse transcriptase, TCRbeta-specific cDNA was reverse-transcribed from around 500 ng total RNA. TCRbeta libraries were built with three nested multiplex PCR rounds, a slightly modified ARM-PCR procedure. Multiplex TRBV1-TRBV30 forward primers and a Cbeta reverse primer were used in the first two PCR rounds, each of which was run for approximately 9 cycles. Sample barcodes and Illumina adapters were attached in a final 25-cycle PCR using Deep VentR polymerase. Amplicons of 200-500 bp were gel-purified with a QIAquick gel extraction kit before sequencing. TCRbeta amplicons were sequenced on an Illumina HiSeq 2500 with 250-bp paired-end reads. From the authors' description of their analysis: Quality trimming of reads was performed with Trimmomatic v0.33, and paired reads were merged with FLASH v1.2.11 so that full CDR3 sequences could be recovered. MiGEC v1.2.1b assigned V, D and J germline segments to the rearranged TCRbeta sequences. VDJtools v1.0.0 computed clonotype statistics and Shannon-Wiener diversity indices. Except for diversity analysis, only the 250 most abundant clonotypes of each sample were used in subsequent analyses to reduce sampling bias. Clones were called with MiXCR by TCRdb after fastp trimmed the public reads at Q25, and only in-frame beta chains were retained. Rows are unified per CDR3 protein, each entry keeping the most common DNA and genes. The V and J calls come from TCRdb's annotation, not from the publication. The table for this sample lists approximately 210,000 distinct CDR3 sequences; 65% of them were counted only once. The ten largest account for roughly 6.8% of the sample.

The study at large found these results: Only a few patients were included in the study, and the authors note that the findings should be validated in a larger study. The top 250 clones made up a significantly larger repertoire fraction in tumors than in blood (p = 0.039). Comparison of CD4+ and CD8+ T cell repertoires was precluded by the use of bulk unsorted samples. Repertoire overlap was higher between tumor regions (mean roughly 35%) than tumor-adjacent (approximately 17%) or tumor-blood (approximately 15%) pairs, consistent with antigen-driven expansion. Because only the TCR beta chain was sequenced and unpaired alpha chains were not captured, true repertoire diversity is likely underestimated.

There are 16 amino acids in the CDR3, from cysteine to phenylalanine inclusive. Only CDR3 DNA is held: 48 bases, read in frame from base 1. CDR1 and CDR2, looked up from the germline V gene, are SGHAT and FQNNGV. This chain joins TRBV11-2 to TRBJ2-2; the D gene is possibly TRBD1 or TRBD2, with 7 bases matching each. The sequence came from a woman in her sixties or seventies with primary liver carcinoma and hepatitis B virus infection. What was sequenced was peripheral blood. CDR3 loop: CASNNDRVSYSGEVFF. The nucleotide sequence is given as TGTGCCAGCAACAACGACAGGGTTTCATACAGCGGGGAGGTGTTTTTT.